A selection of T cell receptor beta chains follows, all from one sample in a study of blood T cell repertoires in COVID-19. Assay used: immunoSEQ multiplex PCR; TCRdb lists only in-frame clones, some missing. The repertoire includes about 150,000 clones, roughly nine tenths of them detected once, and roughly an eighth sits in the top ten. Sequencing was performed on peripheral blood. The receptors come from a man aged 18 to 30 with COVID-19, enrolled during active disease. The CDR3 runs from the conserved cysteine through the conserved F or W. The D gene is left open where the match is weak. The size field is filled for only some rows; it gives once, few, many or a size class.

TRBJ1-5	TRBV5-1	.	.	TGCGCCAGCAGCTTGGGGGCAGGGGGCAATCAGCCCCAGCATTTT	CASSLGAGGNQPQHF
TRBJ1-1	TRBV7-3	.	.	TGTGCCAGCAGTTCCACGGGGGGTAACACTGAAGCTTTCTTT	CASSSTGGNTEAFF
TRBJ2-3	TRBV4-2	.	.	TGTGCCAGCAGCCCCTCAACTGCGGCAGATACGCAGTATTTT	CASSPSTAADTQYF
TRBJ1-1	TRBV2	.	TRBD1	TGTGCCAGCAGATGGCCGTTACAGGGGGCTGGCACTGAAGCTTTCTTT	CASRWPLQGAGTEAFF
TRBJ2-2	TRBV10-3	.	TRBD1	TGTGCCATCAAGGGGACAGGGGACACCGGGGAGCTGTTTTTT	CAIKGTGDTGELFF
TRBJ2-3	TRBV19	.	TRBD1	TGTGCCAGTAGTACAACCGGGACAGGATACACAGATACGCAGTATTTT	CASSTTGTGYTDTQYF
TRBJ2-7	TRBV27	.	TRBD2	TGTGCCAGCAGTTTATCCGCGACTAGCGGCTACGAGCAGTACTTC	CASSLSATSGYEQYF
TRBJ2-7	TRBV27	.	TRBD1	TGTGCCAGCAGTTGGGGCAGGGGGTACGAGCAGTACTTC	CASSWGRGYEQYF
TRBJ2-1	TRBV5-1	.	TRBD1	TGCGCCAGCAGGTCGACCGGGACAGGGGCCAATGAGCAGTTCTTC	CASRSTGTGANEQFF
TRBJ1-5	TRBV2	.	.	TGTGCCAGCAGTGAGCGGGCAGCTAGCAATCAGCCCCAGCATTTT	CASSERAASNQPQHF
TRBJ2-7	TRBV4-1	.	.	TGCGCCAGCAGCCAAGAAAGGGGCGGTAGCTCCTACGAGCAGTACTTC	CASSQERGGSSYEQYF
TRBJ2-1	TRBV24-1	.	TRBD2	TGTGCCACTCGACTAGCGGGAGACAATGAGCAGTTCTTC	CATRLAGDNEQFF
TRBJ2-4	TRBV3-1/TRBV3-2	.	TRBD2	TGTGCCAGCAGCCAAGGGACTAGCGGGAGGAAAAACATTCAGTACTTC	CASSQGTSGRKNIQYF
TRBJ2-3	TRBV7-9	.	TRBD2	TGTGCCAGCAGCCCCTCAAGGGGAGGGCCGGCAGATACGCAGTATTTT	CASSPSRGGPADTQYF
TRBJ2-7	TRBV27	.	TRBD2	TGTGCCAGCAGTTTAGGGACTAGCGGATACGAGCAGTACTTC	CASSLGTSGYEQYF
TRBJ2-1	TRBV7-2	.	TRBD2	TGTGCCAGCAGCCCCCGGACTAGCGGGAGGGCCGTCAATGAGCAGTTCTTC	CASSPRTSGRAVNEQFF
TRBJ2-3	TRBV14	.	TRBD1	TGTGCCAGCAGCTTGGGACAGGGGAGCACAGATACGCAGTATTTT	CASSLGQGSTDTQYF
TRBJ2-5	TRBV7-9	once	.	TGTGCCAGCAGCCCCCGGAACCAGGGATGGGGAGAGACCCAGTACTTC	CASSPRNQGWGETQYF
TRBJ2-6	TRBV5-1	.	TRBD1	TGCGCCAGCAGCTACTTACAGGGGACGGGGGCCAACGTCCTGACTTTC	CASSYLQGTGANVLTF
TRBJ1-6	TRBV6-6	.	.	TGTGCCAGCACCCCCGGAGGGGCCAGGAATTCACCCCTCCACTTT	CASTPGGARNSPLHF
TRBJ2-2	TRBV13	once	TRBD1	TGTGCCAGCAGCTCACGGGACAGGGTGACCGGGGAGCTGTTTTTT	CASSSRDRVTGELFF
TRBJ2-1	TRBV3-1/TRBV3-2	.	TRBD2	TGTGCCAGCAGCCTCCAGGGACTAGCGGGATATGAGCAGTTCTTC	CASSLQGLAGYEQFF
TRBJ1-2	TRBV5-4	.	.	TGTGCCAGCAGCTTGGATTTGGGAGGCGGCTATGGCTACACCTTC	CASSLDLGGGYGYTF
TRBJ2-2	TRBV12-3/TRBV12-4	.	.	TGTGCCAGCCGGGGGGCCGACACCGGGGAGCTGTTTTTT	CASRGADTGELFF